This T cell receptor beta chain stems from a study of shared clonotypes between healthy human individuals. Study as a whole: A few men and two women, aged 18 to 49, were donors.

CD45RA-negative memory and CD45RA+ naive subsets were split from the CD4+ cells. V gave up 0 bases and J gave up 4 bases; unmatched junction bases: 12. CDR3 length equals 19 residues. The germline gives CDR1 ENHRY, CDR2 SYGVKD. This clone was seen only once. What it binds is not known. Overall study findings and caveats: As a rule, naive subsets had a larger estimated richness than memory subsets.

The table came from immunoSEQ multiplex PCR; TCRdb's copy has only in-frame clones and leaves some out. The sample shows about 1.1 million clones, around 78% of them seen only once. This chain links TRBV10-3 with TRBJ2-7; TRBD2 matches 13 bases. This clonotype was obtained from a man younger than 35 in good health. Some clones in this sample may be carry-over from other donors' samples. Source material: memory CD4+ T cells from PBMCs. The sample's subset: CD45RA-negative fraction. This chain's CDR3 is CAISESGKGTSGMSYEQYF. In DNA form, the CDR3 reads TGTGCCATCAGTGAGTCGGGGAAGGGGACTAGCGGGATGTCTTACGAGCAGTACTTC.